A selection of T cell receptor beta chains follows, all from one sample in a study of glioma-infiltrating T cells. TCRdb re-analysed the multiplex PCR reads in MiXCR, keeping a single row per CDR3 protein. The table lists a few hundred thousand distinct CDR3 sequences, 41% of them singletons. The specimen was glioma tissue, nonneoplastic brain tissue, or PBMCs (not recorded which). The receptors originated from a human donor with low-grade glioma or glioblastoma, undergoing nonglioma brain surgery, or in good health (not recorded which). CDR3s include the opening cysteine and the closing phenylalanine or tryptophan. D genes are given only for firm matches. Rows give clone size only sometimes, using once, few, many, or a class for an expanded clone.

J gene	CDR3 length	D gene	V gene	clone size	CDR3 DNA	CDR3 protein
TRBJ1-1	14	.	TRBV16	.	TGTGCCAGCAGCCAAACGGGCAGGGAAACTGAAGCTTTCTTT	CASSQTGRETEAFF
TRBJ2-3	15	.	TRBV7-9	.	TGTGCCAGCAGCCCAACGACCGCCCCGGGAGATACGCAGTATTTT	CASSPTTAPGDTQYF
TRBJ2-7	14	.	TRBV20-1	many	TGCAGTGCCGACGGGTCAGTCCCTCGCTACGAGCAGTACTTC	CSADGSVPRYEQYF
TRBJ2-3	15	.	TRBV20-1	many	TGCAGTGCTAGAGATCAGGGACGGGACACAGATACGCAGTATTTT	CSARDQGRDTDTQYF
TRBJ2-1	14	TRBD2	TRBV20-1	few	TGCAGTGCTAAACGAGCGGGAATACTCAATGAGCAGTTCTTC	CSAKRAGILNEQFF
TRBJ2-2	14	.	TRBV7-2	many	TGTGCCAGCAGCTTGGTACCGAACACCGGGGAGCTGTTTTTT	CASSLVPNTGELFF
TRBJ1-5	12	.	TRBV28	.	TGTGTCAGCACCTTGGGGGAAAGTGCCCAGCATTTT	CVSTLGESAQHF
TRBJ2-1	15	.	TRBV20-1	few	TGCAGTGCTAAAGAGACTAGTGGCAGGGGGGATGAGCAGTTCTTC	CSAKETSGRGDEQFF
TRBJ1-1	17	.	TRBV5-4	few	TGTGCCAGCAGCTTGTGGGGGGCACCTGAGAGGAACACTGAAGCTTTCTTT	CASSLWGAPERNTEAFF
TRBJ2-5	15	.	TRBV7-2	.	TGTGCCAGCAGCAAACGGGGAAGGGAGCAAGAGACCCAGTACTTC	CASSKRGREQETQYF
TRBJ1-6	14	TRBD1	TRBV7-2	many	TGTGCCAGCAGCTCCGGACAGGGGAACTCACCCCTCCACTTT	CASSSGQGNSPLHF
TRBJ2-1	14	.	TRBV20-1	.	TGCAGTGCTGCGGGGATTAGCTCCTACAATGAGCAGTTCTTC	CSAAGISSYNEQFF
TRBJ1-1	19	TRBD1	TRBV27	few	TGTGCCAGCAGTTTATACGGACAGGCGGTTACGATGGCCGGGGCTGAAGCTTTCTTT	CASSLYGQAVTMAGAEAFF
TRBJ1-5	18	TRBD1	TRBV5-1	.	TGCGCCAGCAGCTTTTCCCCGGGACAGGGGAACGTCAATCAGCCCCAGCATTTT	CASSFSPGQGNVNQPQHF
TRBJ1-6	14	.	TRBV5-6	.	TGTGCCAGCAGCTTGGGACCGCTCAATTCACCCCTCCACTTT	CASSLGPLNSPLHF
TRBJ2-5	12	.	TRBV6-2/TRBV6-3	.	TGTGCCAGCAGTTGCCTAGGAGAGACCCAGTACTTC	CASSCLGETQYF
TRBJ2-1	12	TRBD2	TRBV2	few	TGTGCCAGCAGTGAGAACGGGAGGTCACAGTTCTTC	CASSENGRSQFF
TRBJ2-7	15	TRBD2	TRBV28	many	TGTGCCAGCAGCCAAACTAGCGGGAGTTACCACGAGCAGTACTTC	CASSQTSGSYHEQYF
TRBJ1-6	19	.	TRBV19	few	TGTGCCAGTAACCCCGGCGGCAGGGGAAATCGCGGGTGGAATTCACCCCTCCACTTT	CASNPGGRGNRGWNSPLHF
TRBJ2-1	12	.	TRBV29-1	.	TGCAGCGTTGAAGATAACGACTGGGAGCAGTTCTTC	CSVEDNDWEQFF
TRBJ2-6	17	.	TRBV27	many	TGTGCCAGCAGTCCACAGGGCCCAATTTCTGGGGCCAACGTCCTGACTTTC	CASSPQGPISGANVLTF
TRBJ2-1	15	.	TRBV5-1	.	TGCGCCAGCAGCCTCTTGTCCTACGCCTACAATGAGCAGTTCTTC	CASSLLSYAYNEQFF
TRBJ2-7	13	.	TRBV6-1	many	TGTGCCAGCAGTGAAGGGGTTACCTACGAGCAGTACTTC	CASSEGVTYEQYF
TRBJ2-4	15	TRBD1	TRBV14	.	TGTGCCAGCAGCCCAACTCACGACAGGGGGGACATTCAGTACTTC	CASSPTHDRGDIQYF
TRBJ2-1	15	.	TRBV7-9	.	TGTGCCAGCAGCTTAAGTCTCCAACCCTACAATGAGCAGTTCTTC	CASSLSLQPYNEQFF
TRBJ2-7	16	TRBD2	TRBV27	many	TGTGCCAGCAGTCCGGCGGGACTAGCGGAGACCTACGAGCAGTACTTC	CASSPAGLAETYEQYF
TRBJ1-2	14	.	TRBV28	.	TGTGCCAGCAGTCTGGTAGGGGTACACTATGGCTACACCTTC	CASSLVGVHYGYTF
TRBJ2-3	14	.	TRBV20-1	few	TGCAGTGCTAGACGGGACTTCACCAGAGATACGCAGTATTTT	CSARRDFTRDTQYF
TRBJ2-7	15	TRBD1	TRBV27	.	TGTGCCAGCGGTTTATCCCCGGGACAGGGCTACGAGCAGTACTTC	CASGLSPGQGYEQYF
TRBJ1-2	12	TRBD1	TRBV27	many	TGTGCCACCACTGACAGGGCTAATGGCTACACCTTC	CATTDRANGYTF
TRBJ2-1	15	TRBD2	TRBV3-1	.	TGTGCCAGCAGCGAAAGCGGGAGGGTAGGCAATGAGCAGTTCTTC	CASSESGRVGNEQFF
TRBJ2-5	16	.	TRBV9	.	TGTGCCAGCAGCACCGTAGGACAGCCGTACCAAGAGACCCAGTACTTC	CASSTVGQPYQETQYF
TRBJ2-3	16	.	TRBV27	.	TGTGCCAGCAGCCCTGATCCGACTAGTAGGGCAGATACGCAGTATTTT	CASSPDPTSRADTQYF
TRBJ1-2	11	.	TRBV28	few	TGTGCCAGCAGTTTAGGCCCCGACTACACCTTC	CASSLGPDYTF
TRBJ2-7	11	.	TRBV20-1	few	TGCAGTGATAGGCCCCTATACGAGCAGTACTTC	CSDRPLYEQYF
TRBJ1-2	11	.	TRBV6-1	many	TGTGCCAGCAGTGAAGCGGGGGGCTACACCTTC	CASSEAGGYTF
TRBJ2-7	16	TRBD2	TRBV20-1	few	TGCAGTGCTATGGCGACTAGCGGGAACGTATGGTACGAGCAGTACTTC	CSAMATSGNVWYEQYF
TRBJ1-2	14	.	TRBV28	few	TGTGCCAGCACGAACGGGGGGGGGGGCTATGGCTACACCTTC	CASTNGGGGYGYTF
TRBJ2-3	13	TRBD1	TRBV2	.	TGTGCCAGCAGCGTGACAGGGCTAGATACGCAGTATTTT	CASSVTGLDTQYF
TRBJ2-1	13	.	TRBV27	many	TGTGCCAGCAGCCCCCAGGGGCGGAATGAGCAGTTCTTC	CASSPQGRNEQFF